These 18 T cell receptor beta chains originate from one sample sequenced in a study of blood T cell repertoires in COVID-19. TCRdb's table, derived via immunoSEQ multiplex PCR, lists solely in-frame clones and lacks some. This sample has over 130,000 clones; 82% occur once, and the top ten carry about 4%. The sequenced sample consisted of peripheral blood. The receptors originated from a woman over 75 with acute or convalescent COVID-19.

This rearrangement joins TRBV7-9 to TRBJ1-1; D not resolved. Deletions cut 0 bases from V and 8 bases from J, with 4 bases between. CDR1 SEHNR and CDR2 FQNEAQ come from the germline V gene (reference sequence). The CDR3 extends over 11 amino acids. In DNA form, the CDR3 reads TGTGCCAGCAGCTTAGCGGAGGAAGCTTTCTTT. It is translated as CASSLAEEAFF.

The V gene is TRBV7-9, the J gene TRBJ1-3; D perhaps matches TRBD1 (5 bases). With 5 bases removed from V and 5 bases from J, the gap between germline ends came to 10 bases. The germline V gene encodes CDR1 SEHNR and CDR2 FQNEAQ (reference sequence). This CDR3 contains 13 residues. The chain's CDR3 is CASSPDSRNTIYF. The CDR3 DNA reads TGTGCCAGCAGCCCCGACAGCCGAAACACCATATATTTT. The variable domain in full, completed from reference TRBV7-9 and TRBJ1-3, reads DTGVSQNPRHKITKRGQNVTFRCDPISEHNRLYWYRQTLGQGPEFLTYFQNEAQLEKSRLLSDRFSAERPKGSFSTLEIQRTEQGDSAMYLCASSPDSRNTIYFGEGSWLTVV.

The CDR3 nucleotides read TGTGCCAGCAGCCCCATTCGGGGACACACAGATACGCAGTATTTT. Amino acids: CASSPIRGHTDTQYF. This chain connects TRBV7-9 to TRBJ2-3; possibly TRBD1 for D (6 bases). The CDR3 loop spans 15 amino acids. Trimming took off 5 bases at V and 2 bases at J, with 14 bases between the two ends. Germline V gene data show CDR1 as SEHNR and CDR2 as FQNEAQ (reference sequence).

The chain has TRBV18 and TRBJ2-7; perhaps TRBD1 as D (6 bases). The CDR3 loop spans 14 amino acids. From germline, CDR1 is KGHSH and CDR2 LQKENI. The V gene lost 3 bases and the J gene lost 0 bases, with 9 bases spanning the gap. In nucleotides, the CDR3 is TGTGCCAGCTCACCGGACAGATTCTCCTACGAGCAGTACTTC. It yields the protein CASSPDRFSYEQYF.

This chain links TRBV7-2 with TRBJ1-4; 9 bases match TRBD1. The CDR3 runs to 16 residues. J lost 8 bases, V lost 3 bases, and 10 bases had no gene match. Per germline, CDR1 SGHTA and CDR2 FQGNSA. CDR3 DNA sequence: TGTGCCAGCAGCTTTAGACCTGGGACAGGGAAAGAAAAACTGTTTTTT. Residues: CASSFRPGTGKEKLFF.

The chain has TRBV4-1 and TRBJ1-1, with D uncertain. With 1 base removed from V and 7 bases from J, the gap between germline ends came to 10 bases. The CDR3 is 13 residues long. Germline V CDR1 and CDR2: MGHRA, YSYEKL. As DNA, the CDR3 is TGCGCCAGCAGCCAAGCTCCCACTCTTGAAGCTTTCTTT. As protein: CASSQAPTLEAFF.

This chain uses TRBV28 with TRBJ2-5; TRBD1 matches at 7 bases. The CDR3 length is 15 residues. Germline CDR1 MDHEN, CDR2 SYDVKM. J lost 2 bases, V lost 5 bases, and 8 bases had no gene match. The CDR3 region has the DNA TGTGCCAGCAGTCCATGGGACAGCCTGCAAGAGACCCAGTACTTC. This sequence encodes CASSPWDSLQETQYF.

The J gene is TRBJ1-5, the V gene TRBV4-1; a possible D gene is TRBD1 (6 bases). The CDR3 loop spans 15 amino acids. V was trimmed by 4 bases and J by 6 bases, leaving 16 bases between them. Germline CDR1 and CDR2: MGHRA and YSYEKL. The CDR3 here is CASSPSGGGGQPQHF. CDR3 DNA: TGCGCCAGCAGCCCCTCCGGGGGGGGCGGTCAGCCCCAGCATTTT.

The gene calls are TRBV5-4 and TRBJ2-1; D may be TRBD1 (6 bases). CDR3 size: 15 residues. The germline V and J ends were trimmed by 0 bases and 1 base, with 8 bases remaining between them. Per germline, CDR1 SGHNT and CDR2 YYREEE (reference sequence). The CDR3 spells CASSLVTGSYNEQFF. The CDR3 DNA reads as TGTGCCAGCAGCTTGGTTACAGGGTCCTACAATGAGCAGTTCTTC.

This clone has only a few counts. The chain's CDR3 is CASSPLTGSFYGYTF. In nucleotides, the CDR3 is TGTGCCAGCAGCCCCCTGACAGGGAGCTTCTATGGCTACACCTTC. This sequence joins TRBV5-8 and TRBJ1-2, with 7 bases identical to TRBD1. J gave up 4 bases and V 4 bases, and 10 bases lay outside the gene matches. The CDR3 is 15 amino acids. Per germline, CDR1 SGHTS and CDR2 YDEGEE.

The V and J genes are TRBV2 and TRBJ2-1, with D perhaps TRBD1 (5 bases). CDR3 length: 15 residues. V was shortened by 5 bases and J by 8 bases, with 19 bases between the two germline ends. In germline, CDR1 is SNHLY, CDR2 FYNNEI. Written as DNA, the CDR3 is TGTGCCAGCAGTACCCTCCGGACAAGGAGCGATGAGCAGTTCTTC. The encoded protein is CASSTLRTRSDEQFF.

J is TRBJ1-2 and V is TRBV5-4; unclear D gene. CDR1 is SGHNT, CDR2 YYREEE, per germline (reference sequence). The V gene lost 5 bases and the J gene lost 3 bases, with 11 bases spanning the gap. CDR3 length: 13 amino acids. The CDR3 loop reads CASSQDWDYGYTF. The DNA for the CDR3 is TGTGCCAGCAGTCAGGACTGGGACTATGGCTACACCTTC.

The CDR3 reads CASSSSLAGGYNEQFF. The DNA of the CDR3 is TGTGCCAGCAGCTCGTCACTAGCGGGGGGGTACAATGAGCAGTTCTTC. The chain couples TRBV7-3 to TRBJ2-1; 13 nucleotides align to TRBD2. Trimming cost V 4 bases and J 4 bases; bases outside gene matches: 4. The germline V gene encodes CDR1 SGHTA and CDR2 FQGTGA. This CDR3 has 16 amino acids.

This clone was picked up a small number of times. The chain combines TRBV20-1 with TRBJ1-1, with TRBD1 as a possible D gene (5 bases). The germline V and J ends were trimmed by 4 bases and 11 bases, with 11 bases remaining between them. The germline V gene has CDR1 DFQATT and CDR2 SNEGSKA (reference sequence). The CDR3 totals 10 residues. CDR3 sequence reads: CSATDSDAFF. DNA of the CDR3: TGCAGTGCTACCGACAGTGACGCTTTCTTT.

The chain uses TRBV7-9 and TRBJ1-1; 10 bases fit TRBD1. J was trimmed by 5 bases and V by 5 bases; bases with no gene match: 8. The germline CDR1 and CDR2 sequences are SEHNR and FQNEAQ (reference sequence). The CDR3 totals 15 residues. The chain's CDR3 is CASSNRQGAKTEAFF. The CDR3 DNA reads as TGTGCCAGCAGCAACCGACAGGGGGCGAAAACTGAAGCTTTCTTT. Complete variable domain (other parts from reference TRBV7-9 and TRBJ1-1): DTGVSQNPRHKITKRGQNVTFRCDPISEHNRLYWYRQTLGQGPEFLTYFQNEAQLEKSRLLSDRFSAERPKGSFSTLEIQRTEQGDSAMYLCASSNRQGAKTEAFFGQGTRLTVV.

This rearrangement joins TRBV19 to TRBJ2-7, with D possibly TRBD1 on 6 matching bases. Germline V lookup: CDR1 LNHDA, CDR2 SQIVND (reference sequence). The CDR3 is 15 residues long. Trimming took off 4 bases at V and 0 bases at J, with 13 bases between the two ends. The CDR3 is CASSTTTGASYEQYF. In DNA, the CDR3 is TGTGCCAGTAGTACTACGACAGGTGCCTCCTACGAGCAGTACTTC.

The V gene is TRBV24-1, the J gene TRBJ2-1; D might be TRBD2 (5 bases). The germline V and J ends were trimmed by 4 bases and 2 bases, with 11 bases remaining between them. The germline V gene has CDR1 KGHDR and CDR2 SFDVKD. CDR3 size: 15 residues. The CDR3 is CATSDLLDTYNEQFF. CDR3 DNA: TGTGCCACCAGTGACCTACTAGACACCTACAATGAGCAGTTCTTC.

This chain links TRBV21-1 with TRBJ2-5; the D call of TRBD2 is as the table states it, not checked on the DNA. TRBV21-1 is a recognized pseudogene. This CDR3 contains 13 residues. CDR3 DNA: TGTGCCAGCAGCAGGACTAGGAAGGGGACCCAGTACTTC. Translated: CASSRTRKGTQYF.